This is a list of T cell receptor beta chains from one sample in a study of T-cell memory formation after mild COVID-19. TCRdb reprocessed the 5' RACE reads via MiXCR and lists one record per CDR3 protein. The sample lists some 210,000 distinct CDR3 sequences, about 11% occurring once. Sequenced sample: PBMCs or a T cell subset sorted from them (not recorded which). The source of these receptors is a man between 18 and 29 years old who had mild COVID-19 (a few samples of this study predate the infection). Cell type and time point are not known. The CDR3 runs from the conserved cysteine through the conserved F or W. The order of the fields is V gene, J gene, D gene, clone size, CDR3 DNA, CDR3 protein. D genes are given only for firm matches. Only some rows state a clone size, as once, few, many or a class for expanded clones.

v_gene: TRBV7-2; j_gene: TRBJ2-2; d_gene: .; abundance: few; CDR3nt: TGTGCCAGCAGCGGATTGAACACCGGGGAGCTGTTTTTT; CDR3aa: CASSGLNTGELFF
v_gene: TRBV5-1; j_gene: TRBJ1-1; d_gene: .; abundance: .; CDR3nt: TGCGCCAGCACCGAACCGCGGGGTACGGGGGGCAGCACTGAAGCTTTCTTT; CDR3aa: CASTEPRGTGGSTEAFF
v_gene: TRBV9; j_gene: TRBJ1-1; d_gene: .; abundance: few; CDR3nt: TGTGCCAGCAGCGGAGGGGTGTCGGCTGAAGCTTTCTTT; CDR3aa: CASSGGVSAEAFF
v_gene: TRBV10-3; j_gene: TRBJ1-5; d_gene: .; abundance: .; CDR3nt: TGTGCCATCAGCATTTCGAGCAATCAGCCCCAGCATTTT; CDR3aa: CAISISSNQPQHF
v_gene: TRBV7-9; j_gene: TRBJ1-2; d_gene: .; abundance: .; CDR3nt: TGTGCCAGCAGCCGGGACGGCCCCTATGGCTACACCTTC; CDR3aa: CASSRDGPYGYTF
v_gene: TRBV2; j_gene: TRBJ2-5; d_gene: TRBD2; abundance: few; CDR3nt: TGTGCCAGCAGTCCAGACGGACTAGCGGTAGAGACCCAGTACTTC; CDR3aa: CASSPDGLAVETQYF
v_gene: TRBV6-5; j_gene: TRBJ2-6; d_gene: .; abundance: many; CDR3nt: TGTGCCACCAAAGGGGCTGGGGCCAACGTCCTGACTTTC; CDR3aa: CATKGAGANVLTF
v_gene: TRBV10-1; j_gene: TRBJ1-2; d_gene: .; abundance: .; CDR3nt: TGCGCCAGCAGTGAGTCGACAAGCTATGGCTACACCTTC; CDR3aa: CASSESTSYGYTF
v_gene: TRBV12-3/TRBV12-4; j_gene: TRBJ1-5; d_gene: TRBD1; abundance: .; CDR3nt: TGTGCCAGCACCCCGGCAGGGGGGATACGTCAGCCCCAGCATTTT; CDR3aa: CASTPAGGIRQPQHF
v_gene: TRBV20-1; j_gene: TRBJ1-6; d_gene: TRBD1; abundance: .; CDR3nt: TGCAGTGCTGGGGGACAGTCCTATAATTCACCCCTCCACTTT; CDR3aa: CSAGGQSYNSPLHF
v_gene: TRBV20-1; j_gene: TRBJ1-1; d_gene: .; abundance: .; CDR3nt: TGCAGTGCTTTCAGGGGGAACACTGAAGCTTTCTTT; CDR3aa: CSAFRGNTEAFF
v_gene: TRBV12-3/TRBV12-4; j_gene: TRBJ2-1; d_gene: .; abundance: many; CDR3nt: TGTGCCAGCCTCTTCGGGATAGGTGGGGATGACAATGAGCAGTTCTTC; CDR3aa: CASLFGIGGDDNEQFF
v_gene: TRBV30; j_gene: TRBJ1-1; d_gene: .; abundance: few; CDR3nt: TGTGCCTGGAGGTCTGTGGGTTCTGAAGCTTTCTTT; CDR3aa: CAWRSVGSEAFF
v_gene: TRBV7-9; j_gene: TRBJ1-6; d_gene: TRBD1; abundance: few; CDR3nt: TGTGCCAGCAGCCCCGGGACAGGGGGCTCACCCCTCCACTTT; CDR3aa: CASSPGTGGSPLHF
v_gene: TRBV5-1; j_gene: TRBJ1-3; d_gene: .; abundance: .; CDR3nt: TGCGCCAGCAGCTTGGGACAGATCTCTGGAAACACCATATATTTT; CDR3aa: CASSLGQISGNTIYF
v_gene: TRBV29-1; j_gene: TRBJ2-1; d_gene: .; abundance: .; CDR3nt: TGCAGCGGTAAGGCAACGGGGGTATACAATGAGCAGTTCTTC; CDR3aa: CSGKATGVYNEQFF
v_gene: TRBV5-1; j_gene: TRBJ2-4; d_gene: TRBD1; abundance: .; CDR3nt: TGCGCCAGCAGCTTGTATACAGGGACAGGCATTCAGTACTTC; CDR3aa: CASSLYTGTGIQYF
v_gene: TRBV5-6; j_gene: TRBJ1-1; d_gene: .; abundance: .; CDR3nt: TGTGCCAGCAGCTTGGGAGTCGTTAATACTGAAGCTTTCTTT; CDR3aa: CASSLGVVNTEAFF
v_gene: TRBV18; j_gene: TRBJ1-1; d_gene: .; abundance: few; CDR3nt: TGTGCCAGCTCCTATAGAACAATGAACACTGAAGCTTTCTTT; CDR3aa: CASSYRTMNTEAFF
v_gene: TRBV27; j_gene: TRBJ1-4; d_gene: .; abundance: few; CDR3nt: TGTGCCAGCAGTTTCTGGAAACAGGGCGCCGGCGAAAAACTGTTTTTT; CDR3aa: CASSFWKQGAGEKLFF
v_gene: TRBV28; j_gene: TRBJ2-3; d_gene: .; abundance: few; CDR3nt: TGTGCCAGCAGTTCCCCGGGGCACACAGATACGCAGTATTTT; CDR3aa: CASSSPGHTDTQYF
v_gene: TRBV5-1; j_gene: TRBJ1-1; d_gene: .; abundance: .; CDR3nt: TGCGCCAGCAGCCCCTCTGGGGCTGACACTGAAGCTTTCTTT; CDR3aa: CASSPSGADTEAFF
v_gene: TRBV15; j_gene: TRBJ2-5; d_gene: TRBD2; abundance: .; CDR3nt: TGTGCCACCAGCAGGGGGCTAGCGGGGAAACAAGAGACCCAGTACTTC; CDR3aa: CATSRGLAGKQETQYF
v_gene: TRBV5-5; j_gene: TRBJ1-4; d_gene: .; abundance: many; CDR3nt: TGTGCCAGCAGCTTGTGGAGGACCGAGAATGAAAAACTGTTTTTT; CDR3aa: CASSLWRTENEKLFF
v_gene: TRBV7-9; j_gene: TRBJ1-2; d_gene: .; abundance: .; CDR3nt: TGTGCCAGCAGTCTGAGGTCCTATGGCTACACCTTC; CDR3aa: CASSLRSYGYTF
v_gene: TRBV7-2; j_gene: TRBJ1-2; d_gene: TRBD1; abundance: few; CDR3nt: TGTGCCAGCAGCCCGCGACAGGGTGCGGGTGGCTACACCTTC; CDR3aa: CASSPRQGAGGYTF
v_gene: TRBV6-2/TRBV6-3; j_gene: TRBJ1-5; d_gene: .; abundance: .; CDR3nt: TGTGCCAGCAGTAACGATCAGCCCCAGCATTTT; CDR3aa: CASSNDQPQHF
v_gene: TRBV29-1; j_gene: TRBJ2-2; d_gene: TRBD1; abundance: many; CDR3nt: TGCAGCGTTCGGGACAGGCTTAACACCGGGGAGCTGTTTTTT; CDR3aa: CSVRDRLNTGELFF
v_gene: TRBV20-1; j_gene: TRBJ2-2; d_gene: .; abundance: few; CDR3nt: TGCAGTGCTAGAGATCAACCTTCTAGCGGGGAGCTGTTTTTT; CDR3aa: CSARDQPSSGELFF
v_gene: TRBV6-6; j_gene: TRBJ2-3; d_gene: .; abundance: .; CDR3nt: TGTGCCAGCAGTTTCGGGGAAAGGGGTACGCAGTATTTT; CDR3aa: CASSFGERGTQYF
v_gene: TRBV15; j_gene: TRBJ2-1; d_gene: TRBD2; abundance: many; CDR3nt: TGTGCCACCGCCCAGGCCCGGCTAGCGGGGGGGCTTAATGAGCAGTTCTTC; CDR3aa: CATAQARLAGGLNEQFF
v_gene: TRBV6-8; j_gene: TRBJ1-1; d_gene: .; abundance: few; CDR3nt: TGTGCCAGCAGTTCCCGAACGTGGGGGGCGCGGGACACTGAAGCTTTCTTT; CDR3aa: CASSSRTWGARDTEAFF
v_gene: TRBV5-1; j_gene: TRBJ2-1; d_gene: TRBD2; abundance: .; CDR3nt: TGCGCCAGCAGCGTTAGCGGGGGGGCCTACAATGAGCAGTTCTTC; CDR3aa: CASSVSGGAYNEQFF
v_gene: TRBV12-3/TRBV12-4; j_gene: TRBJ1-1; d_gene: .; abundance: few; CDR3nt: TGTGCCAGCAGTTTACGAAGTCGAGGGTTGAACTTTCGACGGACTGAAGCTTTCTTT; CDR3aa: CASSLRSRGLNFRRTEAFF
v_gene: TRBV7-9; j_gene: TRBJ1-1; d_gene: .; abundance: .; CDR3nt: TGTGCCAGCAGCTCCCAGACGGGGTTCTTGGCTGAAGCTTTCTTT; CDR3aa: CASSSQTGFLAEAFF
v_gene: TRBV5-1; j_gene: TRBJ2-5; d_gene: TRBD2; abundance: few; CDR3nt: TGCGCCAGCAGCGCGGGGGGCCAAGAGACCCAGTACTTC; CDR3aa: CASSAGGQETQYF
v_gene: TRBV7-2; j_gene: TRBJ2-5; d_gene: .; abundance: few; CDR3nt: TGTGCCAGCAGTTCGGGGGTCATCCAAGAGACCCAGTACTTC; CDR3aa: CASSSGVIQETQYF
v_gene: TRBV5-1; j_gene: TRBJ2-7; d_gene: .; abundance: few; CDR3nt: TGCGCCAGCAGCTTGGAGGCCGGTCCCTACGAGCAGTACTTC; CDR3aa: CASSLEAGPYEQYF
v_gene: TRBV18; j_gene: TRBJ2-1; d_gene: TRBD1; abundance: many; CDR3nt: TGTGCCAGCTCACGGGACAGGGGATCGTACAATGAGCAGTTCTTC; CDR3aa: CASSRDRGSYNEQFF
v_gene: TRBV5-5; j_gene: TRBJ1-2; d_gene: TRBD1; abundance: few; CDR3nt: TGTGCCAGCAGCTCCGGGACAGGGGAGGACTATGGCTACACCTTC; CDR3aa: CASSSGTGEDYGYTF
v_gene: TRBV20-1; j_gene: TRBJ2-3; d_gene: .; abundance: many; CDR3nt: TGCAGTGCCCTCTTAGCGGGCACAGATACGCAGTATTTT; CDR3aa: CSALLAGTDTQYF
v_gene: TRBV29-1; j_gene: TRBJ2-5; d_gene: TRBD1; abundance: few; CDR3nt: TGCAGCGGGGACAGGCAAGAGACCCAGTACTTC; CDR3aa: CSGDRQETQYF
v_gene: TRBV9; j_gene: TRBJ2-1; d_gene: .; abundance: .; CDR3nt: TGTGCCAGCAGCGCCAACCTAGCGTACAATGAGCAGTTCTTC; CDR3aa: CASSANLAYNEQFF
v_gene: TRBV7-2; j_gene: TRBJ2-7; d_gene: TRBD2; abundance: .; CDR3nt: TGTGCCAGCAGCCTTAGCGGGGGAACCTACGAGCAGTACTTC; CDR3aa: CASSLSGGTYEQYF
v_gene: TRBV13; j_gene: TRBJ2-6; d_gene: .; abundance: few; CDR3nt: TGTGCCAGCAGCCAGGCAGGCTCGGCCAACGTCCTGACTTTC; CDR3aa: CASSQAGSANVLTF
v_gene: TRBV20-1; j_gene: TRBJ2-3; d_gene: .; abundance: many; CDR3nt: TGCAGTGCCCCCGGGGGCAGGGTTCGGGATACGCAGTATTTT; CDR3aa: CSAPGGRVRDTQYF
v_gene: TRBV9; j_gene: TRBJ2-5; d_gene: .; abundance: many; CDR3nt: TGTGCCAGCAGCGTAGTGCCAGGAGGAAGGGGGGAGACCCAGTACTTC; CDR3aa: CASSVVPGGRGETQYF
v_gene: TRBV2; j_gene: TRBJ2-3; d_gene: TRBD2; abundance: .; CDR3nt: TGTGCCAGCAGTGAAGTAGCGGGGGGCGGAGATACGCAGTATTTT; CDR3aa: CASSEVAGGGDTQYF
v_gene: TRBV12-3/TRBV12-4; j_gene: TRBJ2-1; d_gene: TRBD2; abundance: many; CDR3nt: TGTGCCAGCAGTCCTAGCGGGGGAGGGACTCGGTTCTTC; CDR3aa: CASSPSGGGTRFF
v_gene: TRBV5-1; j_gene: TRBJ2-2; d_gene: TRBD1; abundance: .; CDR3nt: TGCGCCAGCAGCCCCGGGACAGGGAGAAACACCGGGGAGCTGTTTTTT; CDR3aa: CASSPGTGRNTGELFF
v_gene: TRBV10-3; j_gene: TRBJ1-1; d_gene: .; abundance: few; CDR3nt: TGTGCCATCAGTGAGTCGGGTGATACTGAAGCTTTCTTT; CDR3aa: CAISESGDTEAFF